The 30 T cell receptor beta chains in this list originate from one sample, sequenced in a study of T cell changes during pregnancy in multiple sclerosis. Some clones are missing from TCRdb's copy, which holds only in-frame ones; the method was immunoSEQ multiplex PCR. The data hold about 77,000 clones, with about nine tenths observed a single time. Sequenced material: peripheral blood, taken before pregnancy. These receptors all come from a female donor with multiple sclerosis, enrolled in a pregnancy study.

The chain combines TRBV15 with TRBJ2-7; D is ambiguous. Per germline, CDR1 LNHNV and CDR2 YYDKDF (reference sequence). This CDR3 has 16 amino acids. Trimming took 0 bases from V and 1 from J, leaving 13 bases between them. This CDR3 is CATSRDSSIPSYEQYF. CDR3 bases: TGTGCCACCAGCAGAGATAGCAGCATTCCTTCCTACGAGCAGTACTTC.

CDR3 sequence reads: CASSIVQGLGNQPQHF. Here the CDR3 DNA reads TGTGCCAGTAGTATAGTTCAGGGTTTGGGCAATCAGCCCCAGCATTTT. The gene calls are TRBV19 and TRBJ1-5; weak D call: TRBD1 (5 bases). Per the germline V gene, CDR1 is LNHDA and CDR2 is SQIVND (reference sequence). V was shortened by 1 base and J by 2 bases, with 12 bases between the two germline ends. This CDR3 is built from 16 residues.

The chain joins TRBV4-3 to TRBJ1-2, with a tentative D call TRBD1 (6 bases). This CDR3 contains 16 residues. Between the trimmed V and J ends, which lost 4 bases and 5 bases, there was a span of 20 bases. In germline, CDR1 is LGHNA, CDR2 YSLEER. CDR3 bases: TGCGCCAGCAGCCCTCTCGGAACAGGGATTAGTTATGGCTACACCTTC. Protein sequence: CASSPLGTGISYGYTF.

This clone was recorded once. V usage is TRBV30 and J usage is TRBJ1-2; D not resolved. Between the trimmed V and J ends, which lost 1 base and 4 bases, there was a span of 16 bases. The CDR3 runs to 15 residues. The germline V gene has CDR1 GTSNPN and CDR2 SVGIG (reference sequence). DNA of the CDR3: TGTGCCTGGAGTGGAGGTGTGCCGCCCCCCTATGGCTACACCTTC. Amino acid sequence: CAWSGGVPPPYGYTF.

The rearrangement links TRBV18 to TRBJ2-2; 9 nucleotides agree with TRBD1. Germline V CDR1 and CDR2: KGHSH, LQKENI. The CDR3 has 15 amino acids. The trim removed 2 bases at V and 7 bases at J, leaving 5 bases unmatched. CDR3 protein: CASSPNRGHVGELFF. The CDR3 DNA follows: TGTGCCAGCTCACCAAACAGGGGGCATGTCGGGGAGCTGTTTTTT.

This clone was counted once. The rearrangement links TRBV2 to TRBJ1-1; 7 bases are a match to TRBD1. CDR3 length equals 15 residues. V dropped 3 bases and J dropped 1; count of bases not matched to a gene: 5. The germline CDR1 and CDR2 sequences are SNHLY and FYNNEI. The CDR3, as DNA: TGTGCCAGCAGTGAGTGGAACAGGGGGAACACTGAAGCTTTCTTT. Its translation: CASSEWNRGNTEAFF.

The chain is built from TRBV7-2 and TRBJ1-2, with 7 bases aligning to TRBD1. This CDR3 is 13 amino acids long. With 4 bases clipped from V and 4 bases from J, the junction kept 3 bases outside the gene matches. Germline values: CDR1 SGHTA, CDR2 FQGNSA. The CDR3 coding sequence is TGTGCCAGCAGCTCCGGGACAGTCTATGGCTACACCTTC. Translation gives CASSSGTVYGYTF.

This clone was counted a single time. The chain links TRBV5-8 to TRBJ2-1; D might be TRBD2 (6 bases). Germline assignment: CDR1 SGHTS and CDR2 YDEGEE. V lost 0 bases to trimming and J lost 6 bases, with 19 bases between them. This CDR3 has 17 residues. DNA for the CDR3: TGTGCCAGCAGCTTGGAACCAGGCGGGGACGCCAGCAATGAGCAGTTCTTC. It translates to CASSLEPGGDASNEQFF. The full variable domain, completed using reference TRBV5-8 and TRBJ2-1, is EAGVTQSPTHLIKTRGQQATLRCSPISGHTSVYWYQQALGLGLQFLLWYDEGEERNRGNFPPRFSGRQFPNYSSELNVNALELEDSALYLCASSLEPGGDASNEQFFGPGTRLTVL.

The chain carries TRBV5-4 and TRBJ2-6, with D uncertain. From germline, CDR1 is SGHNT and CDR2 YYREEE (reference sequence). The CDR3 consists of 14 residues. V lost 10 bases and J lost 0, with 11 bases in between. The CDR3 loop reads CAARYSSGANVLTF. CDR3 sequence (DNA): TGTGCCGCCCGTTATAGCTCTGGGGCCAACGTCCTGACTTTC. The whole variable domain, filled in from reference TRBV5-4 and TRBJ2-6, reads ETGVTQSPTHLIKTRGQQVTLRCSSQSGHNTVSWYQQALGQGPQFIFQYYREEENGRGNFPPRFSGLQFPNYSSELNVNALELDDSALYLCAARYSSGANVLTFGAGSRLTVL.

This sequence joins TRBV2 and TRBJ2-5; TRBD1 might be the D (5 bases). Germline CDR1 and CDR2: SNHLY and FYNNEI. This CDR3 spans 12 amino acids. Trimming cost V 7 bases and J 5 bases, with 11 bases left between them. As DNA, the CDR3 is TGTGCCAGCACTTCCCAGGGCGAGACCCAGTACTTC. It is translated as CASTSQGETQYF.

V gene TRBV6-5 combines with J gene TRBJ1-3, with TRBD1 identical over 11 bases. After removal of 2 bases from V and 2 bases from J, the junction contained 2 bases not matched to a gene. Germline V gene data show CDR1 as MNHEY and CDR2 as SVGAGI. The CDR3 is made up of 16 amino acids. As DNA, the CDR3 is TGTGCCAGCAGTTACATGGGACAGGGGGCTGGAAACACCATATATTTT. Protein product: CASSYMGQGAGNTIYF.

Here the CDR3 DNA reads TGTGCCAGCAGTGAAGAGGCAGGGAGGGACGAGCAGTACTTC. It specifies CASSEEAGRDEQYF. The chain uses TRBV6-1 and TRBJ2-7, with 7 nucleotides matching TRBD2. This CDR3 region has 14 residues. Germline lookup yields CDR1 MNHNS and CDR2 SASEGT. Germline trimming cut 1 base from V and 5 bases from J; bases unmatched to any gene: 5.

This sequence joins TRBV7-9 and TRBJ2-3; D is ambiguous. The CDR3 is made up of 12 amino acids. Germline V gives CDR1 SEHNR, CDR2 FQNEAQ (reference sequence). V shed 4 bases and J shed 10 bases, with 12 bases lying between them. The CDR3 DNA is TGTGCCAGCAGCTCAGGTCGCTTCGCGCAGTATTTT. This translates into CASSSGRFAQYF. Based on the CDR3 plus reference TRBV7-9 and TRBJ2-3, the full variable domain is DTGVSQNPRHKITKRGQNVTFRCDPISEHNRLYWYRQTLGQGPEFLTYFQNEAQLEKSRLLSDRFSAERPKGSFSTLEIQRTEQGDSAMYLCASSSGRFAQYFGPGTRLTVL.

Only one count was recorded for this clone. This chain joins TRBV6-1 and TRBJ2-1; 12 bases are shared with TRBD2. The CDR3 length is 15 residues. Per germline, CDR1 MNHNS and CDR2 SASEGT. The J segment lost 8 bases and the V segment lost 6 bases, leaving 8 bases of the junction unmatched. The CDR3 is CASRLLAGGPYEQFF. The CDR3 DNA reads as TGTGCCAGCAGACTTCTAGCGGGGGGGCCTTATGAGCAGTTCTTC.

The rearrangement links TRBV15 to TRBJ1-4; tentatively, D is TRBD1 (5 bases). This CDR3 is 14 amino acids long. The V gene's germline CDR1 is LNHNV and CDR2 YYDKDF (reference sequence). The V and J ends lost 0 bases and 7 bases respectively, with 9 bases between them. The CDR3 is CATSRDRGVEKLFF. The CDR3, as DNA: TGTGCCACCAGCAGAGATCGGGGGGTTGAAAAACTGTTTTTT.

The chain joins TRBV5-6 to TRBJ1-4, with 8 nucleotides matching TRBD1. The CDR3 loop spans 16 amino acids. CDR1 SGHDT and CDR2 YYEEEE come from the germline V gene. V gave up 4 bases and J gave up 5 bases; unmatched junction bases: 10. The CDR3 loop is CASSTQGAGKNEKLFF. CDR3 DNA sequence: TGTGCCAGCAGCACGCAGGGGGCTGGAAAGAATGAAAAACTGTTTTTT.

The chain carries TRBV6-1 and TRBJ1-6; D is unclear. CDR3 length: 11 amino acids. V was trimmed by 6 bases and J by 10 bases, leaving 7 bases between them. Germline CDR1 reads MNHNS; CDR2 reads SASEGT. The CDR3 DNA reads TGTGCCAGCAGGTCGTTCTCACCCCTCCACTTT. Encoded protein: CASRSFSPLHF.

The V call is TRBV2, the J call TRBJ1-1; D may be TRBD1 (6 bases). V dropped 8 bases and J dropped 2 bases, with 12 bases sitting between them. The germline V gene has CDR1 SNHLY and CDR2 FYNNEI. There are 13 residues in the CDR3. The CDR3 reads CASGKDSNTEAFF. The CDR3 nucleotides read TGTGCCAGCGGGAAGGACAGCAACACTGAAGCTTTCTTT.

V is TRBV5-4 and J is TRBJ2-5; D gene unclear. The CDR3 length is 16 residues. The germline V gene has CDR1 SGHNT and CDR2 YYREEE (reference sequence). The V and J ends lost 4 bases and 2 bases respectively, with 18 bases between them. The CDR3 here is CASSPPPERSQETQYF. In DNA, the CDR3 is TGTGCCAGCAGCCCGCCCCCAGAGCGTTCACAAGAGACCCAGTACTTC.

V gene TRBV30 combines with J gene TRBJ2-7; the match to TRBD1 covers 9 bases. Trimming at V came to 0 bases and at J to 5 bases, leaving 5 bases not matched to a gene. CDR3 length equals 14 residues. CDR1 GTSNPN and CDR2 SVGIG come from the germline V gene (reference sequence). DNA for the CDR3: TGTGCCTGGAGTGTCGGGGACAGGGAAAACGAGCAGTACTTC. It encodes CAWSVGDRENEQYF.

The chain couples TRBV11-3 to TRBJ1-1, with a tentative D call TRBD1 (6 bases). The CDR3 covers 13 residues. Germline V gives CDR1 SGHNT, CDR2 YENEEA. V was pared by 4 bases and J by 4 bases, with 10 bases between. The CDR3 region has the DNA TGTGCCAGCAGCTCTACAGGGTTCACTGAAGCTTTCTTT. Protein product: CASSSTGFTEAFF.

The V gene is TRBV7-9, the J gene TRBJ2-7; 8 positions match TRBD1. The CDR3 contains 14 residues. Trimming removed 3 bases from V and 3 bases from J; junction bases left unmatched: 4. Germline loops: CDR1 SEHNR, CDR2 FQNEAQ (reference sequence). CDR3 protein: CASSFWDRNYEQYF. CDR3 sequence (DNA): TGTGCCAGCAGCTTCTGGGACAGGAACTACGAGCAGTACTTC.

The chain is built from TRBV5-1 and TRBJ2-5; 10 bases are shared with TRBD1. V lost 2 bases and J lost 7; bases outside the gene matches: 8. The CDR3 spans 15 residues. CDR1 is SGHRS and CDR2 is YFSETQ in the germline V gene. This chain's CDR3 is CASSFDRGRFGTQYF. The CDR3 region has the DNA TGCGCCAGCAGCTTTGACAGGGGGCGATTCGGGACCCAGTACTTC.

CDR3 in amino acids: CASSLDRGPGGTEAFF. The CDR3 DNA sequence: TGTGCCAGCAGTCTTGACAGGGGGCCAGGGGGCACTGAAGCTTTCTTT. The chain combines TRBV9 with TRBJ1-1, with 10 positions matching TRBD1. Germline V lookup: CDR1 SGDLS, CDR2 YYNGEE. The CDR3 loop spans 16 amino acids. V lost 5 bases and J lost 4; bases outside the gene matches: 11.

The chain links TRBV2 to TRBJ1-1; D perhaps matches TRBD1 (5 bases). Germline V lookup: CDR1 SNHLY, CDR2 FYNNEI. This CDR3 contains 13 residues. Between the trimmed V and J ends, which lost 4 bases and 8 bases, there was a span of 14 bases. The CDR3 bases are TGTGCCAGCAGTGGGGTGGGGAGGGGAGAAGCTTTCTTT. Translating it yields CASSGVGRGEAFF.

The V gene is TRBV18, the J gene TRBJ2-5, with D maybe TRBD2 (7 bases). The CDR3 is 14 residues long. The germline CDR1 and CDR2 sequences are KGHSH and LQKENI. The V and J ends lost 6 bases and 2 bases respectively, with 13 bases between them. In DNA form, the CDR3 reads TGTGCCAGCTCCCTCGGGGGGCTACAAGAGACCCAGTACTTC. Translated: CASSLGGLQETQYF.

CDR3 nucleotides: TGCGCCAGCAGCCTCCAGGGGTTGGACATTCAGTACTTC. As protein: CASSLQGLDIQYF. The chain recombines TRBV5-1 with TRBJ2-4; tentative D call: TRBD1 (6 bases). V was shortened by 4 bases and J by 8 bases, with 13 bases between the two germline ends. There are 13 residues in the CDR3. CDR1 and CDR2 from the germline V gene are SGHRS and YFSETQ.

This sequence joins TRBV19 and TRBJ1-5, with 7 bases fitting TRBD1. The CDR3 spans 13 residues. The germline gives CDR1 LNHDA, CDR2 SQIVND (reference sequence). Trimming cost V 7 bases and J 2 bases; bases outside gene matches: 2. The CDR3 DNA reads TGTGCCAGTAACAGGGGTCGCAATCAGCCCCAGCATTTT. Encoded protein: CASNRGRNQPQHF.

This clone was detected a few times. The J gene is TRBJ1-1, the V gene TRBV10-3, with 7 bases that match TRBD1. The V gene end was trimmed by 3 bases and the J gene end by 7 bases; junction bases not matched to a gene: 2. CDR1 is ENHRY, CDR2 SYGVKD, per germline. The CDR3 runs 12 residues. CDR3 residues: CAISEQGNEAFF. The DNA of the CDR3 is TGTGCCATCAGTGAACAGGGGAATGAAGCTTTCTTT.

The V gene is TRBV2, the J gene TRBJ2-1; TRBD2 might be the D (7 bases). The CDR3 has 18 residues. CDR1 is SNHLY, CDR2 FYNNEI, per germline. V lost 0 bases and J 0 bases, leaving 15 bases between the germline ends. DNA for the CDR3: TGTGCCAGCAGTGAAGCGATCCCGGGGGGCCTCTCCTACAATGAGCAGTTCTTC. Its protein is CASSEAIPGGLSYNEQFF.